These 26 T cell receptor beta chains were sequenced from one sample in a study of blood T cell repertoires in COVID-19. TCRdb keeps only in-frame clones here, not all; method: immunoSEQ multiplex PCR. In the table there are 250,000 to 350,000 clones, around 85% of which are singletons. Sequenced sample: peripheral blood. These receptors were obtained from a human donor with COVID-19, enrolled during active disease. The donor label of this sample is uncertain.

The CDR3 DNA is TGCGCCAGCAGCTTGTTGGGACTAGTGTCCGATGAGCAGTTCTTC. This gives the protein CASSLLGLVSDEQFF. V is TRBV5-1 and J is TRBJ2-1; the match to TRBD2 covers 8 bases. With V trimmed by 1 base and J by 8 bases, 8 bases remained unmatched. The germline V gene encodes CDR1 SGHRS and CDR2 YFSETQ. This CDR3 contains 15 residues.

The J gene is TRBJ2-1, the V gene TRBV24-1; 12 bases map to TRBD1. Germline V gives CDR1 KGHDR, CDR2 SFDVKD. The ends lost 4 bases at V and 0 bases at J; junction bases unmatched: 12. CDR3 size: 20 residues. The CDR3 bases are TGTGCCACCAGTGAGGTTCCGGGACAGGGGGCCTCCAGCTCCTACAATGAGCAGTTCTTC. Translation: CATSEVPGQGASSSYNEQFF.

This clone was recorded a few times. The rearrangement joins TRBV27 to TRBJ1-1; 7 bases match TRBD1. Germline values: CDR1 MNHEY, CDR2 SMNVEV (reference sequence). This CDR3 contains 14 residues. The trim removed 7 bases at V and 4 bases at J, leaving 9 bases unmatched. The CDR3 sequence: CASNQQGFGTEAFF. The CDR3 DNA reads TGTGCCAGCAACCAACAGGGGTTTGGCACTGAAGCTTTCTTT.

The gene calls are TRBV5-6 and TRBJ2-3, with D perhaps matching TRBD2 (5 bases). Between the trimmed V and J ends, which lost 0 bases and 3 bases, there was a span of 11 bases. From germline, CDR1 is SGHDT and CDR2 YYEEEE. CDR3 length: 15 amino acids. CDR3 amino acids: CASSLVSGSTDTQYF. The CDR3 nucleotides read TGTGCCAGCAGCTTGGTCTCGGGAAGTACAGATACGCAGTATTTT.

With respect to this clone: The sample contains more than one DNA sequence encoding this CDR3. The V call is TRBV30, the J call TRBJ2-3, with D perhaps matching TRBD1 (5 bases). Germline assignment: CDR1 GTSNPN and CDR2 SVGIG (reference sequence). Trimming left V 2 bases short and J 5 bases short, with 5 bases between. This CDR3 spans 11 amino acids. Written as DNA, the CDR3 is TGTGCCTGGAGTACAGGAGATACGCAGTATTTT. It codes for CAWSTGDTQYF.

The CDR3 DNA sequence: TGTGCCAGTAGTAGACAGGCCGACTCTGGAAACACCATATATTTT. Its translation: CASSRQADSGNTIYF. The V call is TRBV19, the J call TRBJ1-3; D perhaps matches TRBD1 (6 bases). The V end lost 4 bases, the J end lost 0 bases, and 10 bases lay between the germline ends. This CDR3 spans 15 amino acids. CDR1 is LNHDA, CDR2 SQIVND, per germline (reference sequence).

The genes are TRBV7-3 and TRBJ1-1; D is perhaps TRBD1 (5 bases). The ends were cut back, 5 bases at V and 1 base at J, with 11 bases in the middle. There are 14 residues in the CDR3. CDR1 SGHTA and CDR2 FQGTGA come from the germline V gene. The CDR3 reads CASSPGNANTEAFF. Here the CDR3 DNA reads TGTGCCAGCAGCCCAGGGAATGCGAACACTGAAGCTTTCTTT.

The rearrangement joins TRBV5-4 to TRBJ2-1; 10 bases are shared with TRBD2. The V and J ends lost 4 bases and 8 bases, in that order; junction bases with no gene match: 12. The CDR3 covers 16 residues. Germline values: CDR1 SGHNT, CDR2 YYREEE (reference sequence). This CDR3 is CASSLPRLAGEHEQFF. DNA of the CDR3: TGTGCCAGCAGCCTCCCCCGGCTAGCGGGAGAGCATGAGCAGTTCTTC.

V usage is TRBV5-4 and J usage is TRBJ1-6; D unclear. The CDR3 spans 17 residues. CDR1 and CDR2 (germline): SGHNT, YYREEE (reference sequence). V was trimmed by 0 bases and J by 0 bases, leaving 10 bases between them. This CDR3 is CASSLGAGNSYNSPLHF. The CDR3 nucleotides read TGTGCCAGCAGCTTGGGGGCGGGGAACTCCTATAATTCACCCCTCCACTTT.

The rearrangement uses TRBV19 and TRBJ2-1, with 7 bases identical to TRBD1. Germline loops: CDR1 LNHDA, CDR2 SQIVND (reference sequence). This CDR3 region has 16 residues. V gave up 6 bases and J gave up 6 bases; unmatched junction bases: 14. CDR3: CASSLLRDRGFNEQFF. As DNA, the CDR3 is TGTGCCAGTAGCCTCCTCCGGGACAGAGGGTTCAATGAGCAGTTCTTC.

This clone was observed once. The V gene is TRBV7-9, the J gene TRBJ1-4, with 12 positions matching TRBD1. The ends lost 4 bases at V and 5 bases at J; junction bases unmatched: 14. The germline CDR1 and CDR2 sequences are SEHNR and FQNEAQ (reference sequence). The CDR3 length is 19 residues. The CDR3 DNA follows: TGTGCCAGCAGCTCGCCGTTGGGACAGGGGGCGCGTTCGAATGAAAAACTGTTTTTT. Protein sequence: CASSSPLGQGARSNEKLFF. Looking up the rest from reference TRBV7-9 and TRBJ1-4 gives the full variable domain: DTGVSQNPRHKITKRGQNVTFRCDPISEHNRLYWYRQTLGQGPEFLTYFQNEAQLEKSRLLSDRFSAERPKGSFSTLEIQRTEQGDSAMYLCASSSPLGQGARSNEKLFFGSGTQLSVL.

This clone came up once. V is TRBV30 and J is TRBJ2-7; 9 bases match TRBD1. The CDR3 spans 12 residues. The V gene's germline CDR1 is GTSNPN and CDR2 SVGIG (reference sequence). J was trimmed by 6 bases and V by 0 bases; bases with no gene match: 0. The CDR3 coding sequence is TGTGCCTGGAGTGTGACAGGGGGCGAGCAGTACTTC. It translates to CAWSVTGGEQYF.

This chain joins TRBV7-9 and TRBJ2-1; 10 bases are a match to TRBD2. The V gene's germline CDR1 is SEHNR and CDR2 FQNEAQ (reference sequence). The V gene end was trimmed by 3 bases and the J gene end by 5 bases; junction bases not matched to a gene: 1. CDR3 length: 14 residues. The CDR3 nucleotides are TGTGCCAGCAGCTTCCTAGCGGGAGACAATGAGCAGTTCTTC. Its translation: CASSFLAGDNEQFF.

The J gene is TRBJ2-2, the V gene TRBV7-6; D is uncertain. Germline assignment: CDR1 SGHVS and CDR2 FNYEAQ. Trimming shortened V by 5 bases and J by 0 bases, and 13 bases separated the two germline ends. The CDR3 has 16 amino acids. The CDR3 bases are TGTGCCAGCAGCCCGCCGGTCGCGGCGAACACCGGGGAGCTGTTTTTT. It is translated as CASSPPVAANTGELFF.

This chain's CDR3 is CASSTRQITGELFF. CDR3 nucleotides: TGTGCCAGCAGCACCCGACAGATCACCGGGGAGCTGTTTTTT. This chain connects TRBV5-5 to TRBJ2-2, with D possibly TRBD1 on 5 matching bases. The CDR3 extends over 14 amino acids. V was clipped by 4 bases and J by 4 bases, with 11 bases between them. Germline CDR1 is SGHKS and CDR2 is YYEKEE (reference sequence). The full variable domain, completed using reference TRBV5-5 and TRBJ2-2, is DAGVTQSPTHLIKTRGQQVTLRCSPISGHKSVSWYQQVLGQGPQFIFQYYEKEERGRGNFPDRFSARQFPNYSSELNVNALLLGDSALYLCASSTRQITGELFFGEGSRLTVL.

This clone was seen a single time. This CDR3 reads CASSQALGSGSGQETQYF. DNA of the CDR3: TGTGCCAGCAGCCAAGCCCTTGGTAGCGGGAGTGGCCAAGAGACCCAGTACTTC. V usage is TRBV4-2 and J usage is TRBJ2-5; TRBD2 matches at 9 bases. The ends lost 1 base at V and 1 base at J; junction bases unmatched: 10. Germline V gene data show CDR1 as LGHNA and CDR2 as YNFKEQ. The CDR3 is 18 residues long.

The chain links TRBV7-6 to TRBJ1-2, with D tentatively TRBD1 (6 bases). CDR1 and CDR2 from the germline V gene are SGHVS and FNYEAQ. This CDR3 is 15 amino acids long. V was cut by 3 bases and J by 4 bases, with 15 bases left in between. CDR3 sequence: CASSLDSDRFYGYTF. In nucleotides, the CDR3 is TGTGCCAGCAGCTTGGATTCGGACAGATTCTATGGCTACACCTTC.

This chain joins TRBV28 and TRBJ1-1; TRBD1 matches at 7 bases. Germline assignment: CDR1 MDHEN and CDR2 SYDVKM. This CDR3 is built from 13 residues. V was clipped by 5 bases and J by 5 bases; unmatched bases: 5. Here the CDR3 reads CASSGDRVTEAFF. In DNA form, the CDR3 reads TGTGCCAGCAGTGGAGACAGGGTTACTGAAGCTTTCTTT.

The chain recombines TRBV9 with TRBJ1-1; D uncertain. Trimming shortened V by 0 bases and J by 1 base, and 7 bases separated the two germline ends. The CDR3 spans 14 residues. Germline-derived CDR1 and CDR2 are SGDLS and YYNGEE. CDR3 sequence: CASSVAHWNTEAFF. The CDR3 DNA is TGTGCCAGCAGCGTAGCGCACTGGAACACTGAAGCTTTCTTT.

The chain's CDR3 is CASSLWGVPDQETQYF. Written as DNA, the CDR3 is TGTGCCAGCAGCCTATGGGGGGTTCCAGACCAAGAGACCCAGTACTTC. The V and J genes are TRBV7-2 and TRBJ2-5; D may be TRBD2 (6 bases). The CDR3 contains 16 residues. The V end lost 5 bases, the J end lost 0 bases, and 16 bases lay between the germline ends. The germline gives CDR1 SGHTA, CDR2 FQGNSA. Full variable domain (rest looked up from reference TRBV7-2 and TRBJ2-5): GAGVSQSPSNKVTEKGKDVELRCDPISGHTALYWYRQSLGQGLEFLIYFQGNSAPDKSGLPSDRFSAERTGGSVSTLTIQRTQQEDSAVYLCASSLWGVPDQETQYFGPGTRLLVL.

The chain couples TRBV30 to TRBJ2-1; maybe TRBD1 (5 bases). The V end lost 0 bases, the J end lost 0 bases, and 6 bases lay between the germline ends. Germline values: CDR1 GTSNPN, CDR2 SVGIG (reference sequence). This CDR3 spans 14 amino acids. The CDR3 region is CAWSVGDSYNEQFF. The DNA of the CDR3 is TGTGCCTGGAGTGTAGGGGACTCCTACAATGAGCAGTTCTTC.

The chain uses TRBV29-1 and TRBJ1-2, with 8 bases that match TRBD1. Germline V gene lookup returns CDR1 SQVTM and CDR2 ANQGSEA. V gave up 3 bases and J gave up 0 bases; unmatched junction bases: 12. This CDR3 comprises 17 residues. Here the CDR3 reads CSVEGTRGRLTNYGYTF. For the CDR3, the DNA is TGCAGCGTTGAGGGAACCAGGGGGCGCCTCACTAACTATGGCTACACCTTC.

The chain links TRBV7-2 to TRBJ1-4; 8 nucleotides align to TRBD1. The trim removed 5 bases at V and 1 base at J, leaving 3 bases unmatched. The CDR3 extends over 15 amino acids. Germline V gene lookup returns CDR1 SGHTA and CDR2 FQGNSA. CDR3 loop: CASSPRGRTNEKLFF. The CDR3 DNA reads as TGTGCCAGCAGCCCCAGGGGGCGAACTAATGAAAAACTGTTTTTT.

The rearrangement uses TRBV6-2 or TRBV6-3 and TRBJ2-7; a weak D match, TRBD2 (5 bases). From germline, CDR1 is MNHEY and CDR2 SVGEGT. The CDR3 sequence is 13 residues long. Trimming left V 6 bases short and J 0 bases short, with 9 bases between. CDR3 sequence: CASSPTSSYEQYF. The CDR3 nucleotides read TGTGCCAGCAGCCCTACTAGCTCCTACGAGCAGTACTTC.

The chain recombines TRBV6-6 with TRBJ2-7; 8 bases fit TRBD1. This CDR3 has 15 residues. V was pared by 6 bases and J by 2 bases, with 9 bases of the junction left unmatched. Germline V lookup: CDR1 MNHNY, CDR2 SVGAGI (reference sequence). CDR3 DNA sequence: TGTGCCAGCAGACTGACAGGGGCGCTCACCTACGAGCAGTACTTC. This codes for CASRLTGALTYEQYF.

The chain has TRBV30 and TRBJ2-1, with 14 positions matching TRBD2. The CDR3 is made up of 16 amino acids. J gave up 7 bases and V 2 bases, and 7 bases lay outside the gene matches. Germline CDR1 is GTSNPN and CDR2 is SVGIG (reference sequence). The CDR3 DNA follows: TGTGCCTGGAGTCGAGGGGGACTAGCGGGAGAGAATGAGCAGTTCTTC. This encodes CAWSRGGLAGENEQFF.